This TCR beta chain emerged from a study of cytomegalovirus exposure and HLA in healthy donors. This CDR3 has 15 amino acids. Trimming took 2 bases from V and 0 from J, leaving 8 bases between them. Germline CDR1 and CDR2: LNHDA and SQIVND (reference sequence). The PCR used 60 Vbeta and 13 Jbeta primers. Clones were read by immunoSEQ multiplex PCR, and TCRdb kept only the in-frame ones, dropping some. The table records about 150,000 clones, roughly 80% of them present only once. The sequenced sample was PBMCs. The sequence was obtained from a boy aged 2 to 10 in good health and CMV-seronegative. The chain has TRBV19 and TRBJ1-5, with D unclear. This CDR3 reads CASSILQNSNQPQHF. CDR3 nucleotide sequence: TGTGCCAGTAGTATATTACAGAATAGCAATCAGCCCCAGCATTTT.